This T cell receptor (beta chain) comes out of a study of CD8+CD57+ T cells in acquired aplastic anemia. Looking at the study overall: Mean DNA quantity obtained from sorted CD4+ and CD8+ cells was 2.5 to 4 ug. The study's findings and limits: The study identified about 30 CD8+ CDR3 sequences shared by patients and controls. CD8+ Simpson's diversity did not differ significantly between patients and controls.

The CDR3 has 15 residues. With 2 bases clipped from V and 3 bases from J, the junction kept 4 bases outside the gene matches. CDR1 is SEHNR, CDR2 FQNEAQ, per germline (reference sequence). A single count supports this clonotype. No antigen is known for it. It was genomic DNA that served as the template for profiling TCR beta VDJ and CDR3. TCRdb independently ran MiXCR on the reads; one entry per CDR3 protein. The table lists under 350,000 distinct CDR3 sequences, roughly half of them singletons. This chain uses TRBV7-9 with TRBJ1-3; 7 nucleotides match TRBD1. The sequencing sample was made of sorted CD4+, CD8+, or CD8+CD57+ T cells (not recorded which) from PBMCs. This TCR came from a human donor with severe aplastic anemia or a healthy control (not recorded which). CDR3 protein: CASSLIGGIGNTIYF. The CDR3 bases are TGTGCCAGCAGCTTAATAGGGGGCATTGGAAACACCATATATTTT.